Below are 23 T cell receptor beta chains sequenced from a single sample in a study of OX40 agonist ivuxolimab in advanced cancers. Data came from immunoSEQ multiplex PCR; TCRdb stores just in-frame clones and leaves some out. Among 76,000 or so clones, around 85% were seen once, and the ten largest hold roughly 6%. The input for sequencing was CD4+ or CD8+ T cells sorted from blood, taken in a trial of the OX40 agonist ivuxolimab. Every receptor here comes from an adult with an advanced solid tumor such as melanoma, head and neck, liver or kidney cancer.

CDR3 sequence reads: CASSYLTLAGASYEQYF. The CDR3 DNA reads TGTGCCAGCAGCTACCTGACACTAGCGGGGGCCTCCTACGAGCAGTACTTC. V is TRBV11-2 and J is TRBJ2-7, with TRBD2 matching over 11 bases. The V segment lost 4 bases and the J segment 0 bases; nucleotides outside the gene matches: 8. In germline, CDR1 is SGHAT, CDR2 FQNNGV. This CDR3 region has 17 residues.

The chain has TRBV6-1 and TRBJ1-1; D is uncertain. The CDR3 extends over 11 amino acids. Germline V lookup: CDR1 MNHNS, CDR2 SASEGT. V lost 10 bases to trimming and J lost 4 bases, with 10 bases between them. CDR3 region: CAIWRATEAFF. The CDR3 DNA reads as TGTGCCATCTGGAGGGCCACTGAAGCTTTCTTT.

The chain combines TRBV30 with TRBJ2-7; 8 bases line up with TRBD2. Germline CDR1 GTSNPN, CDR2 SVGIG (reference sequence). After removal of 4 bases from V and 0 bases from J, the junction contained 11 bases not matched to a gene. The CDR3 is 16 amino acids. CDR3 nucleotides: TGTGCCTGGATCCCCCATAGCGGGGTCAGCTCCTACGAGCAGTACTTC. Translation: CAWIPHSGVSSYEQYF.

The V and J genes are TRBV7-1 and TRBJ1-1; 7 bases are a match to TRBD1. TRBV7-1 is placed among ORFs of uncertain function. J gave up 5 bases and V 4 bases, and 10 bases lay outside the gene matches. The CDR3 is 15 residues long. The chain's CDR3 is CASSLYVTGATEAFF. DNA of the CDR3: TGTGCCAGCAGCTTATATGTAACAGGGGCGACTGAAGCTTTCTTT.

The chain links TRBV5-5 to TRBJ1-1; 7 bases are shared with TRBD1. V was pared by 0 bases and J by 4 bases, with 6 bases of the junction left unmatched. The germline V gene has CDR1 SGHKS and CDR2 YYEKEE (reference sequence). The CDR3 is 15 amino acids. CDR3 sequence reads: CASSLERGRGTEAFF. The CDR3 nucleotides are TGTGCCAGCAGCTTGGAAAGGGGGCGAGGCACTGAAGCTTTCTTT.

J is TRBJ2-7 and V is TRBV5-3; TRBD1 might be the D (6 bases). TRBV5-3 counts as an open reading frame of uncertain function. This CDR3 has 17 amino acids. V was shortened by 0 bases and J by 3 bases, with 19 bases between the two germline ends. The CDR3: CARSLVGVRGPFYEQYF. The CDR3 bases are TGTGCCAGAAGCTTGGTGGGGGTCAGGGGACCATTCTACGAGCAGTACTTC.

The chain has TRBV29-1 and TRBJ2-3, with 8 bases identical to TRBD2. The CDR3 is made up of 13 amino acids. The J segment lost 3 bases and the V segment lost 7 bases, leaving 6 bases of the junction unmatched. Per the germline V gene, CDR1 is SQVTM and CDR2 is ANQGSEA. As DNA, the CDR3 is TGCAGCGCACCGGGGGGGGGAACAGATACGCAGTATTTT. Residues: CSAPGGGTDTQYF.

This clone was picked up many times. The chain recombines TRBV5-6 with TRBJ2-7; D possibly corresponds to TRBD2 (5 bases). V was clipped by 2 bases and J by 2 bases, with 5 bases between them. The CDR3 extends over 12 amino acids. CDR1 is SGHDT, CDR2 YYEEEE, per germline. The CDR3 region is CASSFGAYEQYF. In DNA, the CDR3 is TGTGCCAGCAGCTTCGGGGCCTACGAGCAGTACTTC.

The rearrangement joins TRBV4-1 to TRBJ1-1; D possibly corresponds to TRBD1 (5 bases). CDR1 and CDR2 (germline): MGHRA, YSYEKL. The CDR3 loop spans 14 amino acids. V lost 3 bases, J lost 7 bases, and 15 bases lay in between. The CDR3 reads CASSQGPWTSEAFF. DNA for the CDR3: TGCGCCAGCAGCCAGGGGCCATGGACAAGTGAAGCTTTCTTT.

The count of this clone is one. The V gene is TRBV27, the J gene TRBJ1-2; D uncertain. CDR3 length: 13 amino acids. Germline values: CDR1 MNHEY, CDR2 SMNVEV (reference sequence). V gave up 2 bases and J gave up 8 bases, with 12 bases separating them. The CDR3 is CASSLSLGRGYTF. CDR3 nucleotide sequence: TGTGCCAGCAGTTTAAGCCTCGGAAGGGGCTACACCTTC.

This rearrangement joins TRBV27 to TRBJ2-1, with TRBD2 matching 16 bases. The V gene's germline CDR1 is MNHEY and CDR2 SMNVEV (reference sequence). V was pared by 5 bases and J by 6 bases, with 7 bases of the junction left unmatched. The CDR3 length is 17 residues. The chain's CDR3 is CASSPGTSGRAGNEQFF. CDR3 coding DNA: TGTGCCAGCAGTCCCGGGACTAGCGGGAGGGCCGGCAATGAGCAGTTCTTC.

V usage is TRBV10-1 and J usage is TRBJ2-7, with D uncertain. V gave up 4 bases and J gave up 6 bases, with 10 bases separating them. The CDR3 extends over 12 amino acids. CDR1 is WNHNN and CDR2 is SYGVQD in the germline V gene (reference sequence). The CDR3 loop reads CASSAHGSEQYF. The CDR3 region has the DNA TGCGCCAGCAGTGCGCACGGAAGCGAGCAGTACTTC.

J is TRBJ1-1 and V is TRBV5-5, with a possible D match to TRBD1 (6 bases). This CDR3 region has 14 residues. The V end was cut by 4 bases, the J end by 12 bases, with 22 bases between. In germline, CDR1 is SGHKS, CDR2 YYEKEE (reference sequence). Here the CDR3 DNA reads TGTGCCAGCAGCCCTCGGGACACCTCCCAGAGCTCTTTCTTT. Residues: CASSPRDTSQSSFF.

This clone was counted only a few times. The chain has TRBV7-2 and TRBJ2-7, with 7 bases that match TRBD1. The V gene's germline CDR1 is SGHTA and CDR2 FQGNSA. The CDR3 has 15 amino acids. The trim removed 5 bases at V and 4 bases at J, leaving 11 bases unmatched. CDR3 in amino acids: CASSINRGPPYEQYF. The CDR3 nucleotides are TGTGCCAGCAGCATAAACAGGGGTCCCCCTTACGAGCAGTACTTC. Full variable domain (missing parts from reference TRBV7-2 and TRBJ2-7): GAGVSQSPSNKVTEKGKDVELRCDPISGHTALYWYRQSLGQGLEFLIYFQGNSAPDKSGLPSDRFSAERTGGSVSTLTIQRTQQEDSAVYLCASSINRGPPYEQYFGPGTRLTVT.

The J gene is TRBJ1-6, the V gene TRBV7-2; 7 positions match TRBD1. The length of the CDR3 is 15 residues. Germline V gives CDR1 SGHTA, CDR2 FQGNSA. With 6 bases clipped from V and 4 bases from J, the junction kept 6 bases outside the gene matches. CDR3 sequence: CASRPQTGYNSPLHF. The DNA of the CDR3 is TGTGCCAGCAGGCCCCAGACAGGGTATAATTCACCCCTCCACTTT. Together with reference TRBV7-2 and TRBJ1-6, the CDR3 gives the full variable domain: GAGVSQSPSNKVTEKGKDVELRCDPISGHTALYWYRQSLGQGLEFLIYFQGNSAPDKSGLPSDRFSAERTGGSVSTLTIQRTQQEDSAVYLCASRPQTGYNSPLHFGNGTRLTVT.

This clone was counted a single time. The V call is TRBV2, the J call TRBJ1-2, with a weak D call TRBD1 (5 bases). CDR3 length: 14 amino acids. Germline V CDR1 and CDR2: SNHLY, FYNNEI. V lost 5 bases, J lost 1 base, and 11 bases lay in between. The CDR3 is CASSPGLVNYGYTF. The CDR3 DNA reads TGTGCCAGCAGTCCGGGACTGGTTAACTATGGCTACACCTTC.

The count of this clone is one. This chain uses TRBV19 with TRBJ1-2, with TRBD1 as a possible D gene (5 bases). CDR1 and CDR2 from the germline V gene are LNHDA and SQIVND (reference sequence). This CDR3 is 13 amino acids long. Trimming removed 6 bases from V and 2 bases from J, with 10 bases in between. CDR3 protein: CASSRDGNYGYTF. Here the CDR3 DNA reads TGTGCCAGTAGCCGGGACGGCAACTATGGCTACACCTTC.

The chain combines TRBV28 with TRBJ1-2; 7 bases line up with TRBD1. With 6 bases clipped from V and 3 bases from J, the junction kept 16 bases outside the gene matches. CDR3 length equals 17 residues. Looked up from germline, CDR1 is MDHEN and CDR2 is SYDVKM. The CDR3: CASSLIQGTRSYYGYTF. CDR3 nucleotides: TGTGCCAGCAGCCTAATACAGGGGACCCGAAGCTACTATGGCTACACCTTC.

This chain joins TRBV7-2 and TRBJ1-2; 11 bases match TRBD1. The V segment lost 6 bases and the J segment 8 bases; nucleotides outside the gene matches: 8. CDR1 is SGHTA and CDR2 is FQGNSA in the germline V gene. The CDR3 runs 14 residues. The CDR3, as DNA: TGTGCCAGCAGACCCGGACAGGGGGCGGGCGGCTACACCTTC. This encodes CASRPGQGAGGYTF.

For the CDR3, the DNA is TGTGCCAGCAGCTTGGCCTTAACAGGTCGTCGGGTAGAGACCTTC. Translating it yields CASSLALTGRRVETF. This sequence joins TRBV5-8 and TRBJ1-2; possibly TRBD1 for D (5 bases). CDR3 size: 15 residues. Trimming cost V 0 bases and J 14 bases, with 23 bases left between them. CDR1 is SGHTS, CDR2 YDEGEE, per germline. The full variable domain, completed using reference TRBV5-8 and TRBJ1-2, is EAGVTQSPTHLIKTRGQQATLRCSPISGHTSVYWYQQALGLGLQFLLWYDEGEERNRGNFPPRFSGRQFPNYSSELNVNALELEDSALYLCASSLALTGRRVETFGSGTRLTVV.

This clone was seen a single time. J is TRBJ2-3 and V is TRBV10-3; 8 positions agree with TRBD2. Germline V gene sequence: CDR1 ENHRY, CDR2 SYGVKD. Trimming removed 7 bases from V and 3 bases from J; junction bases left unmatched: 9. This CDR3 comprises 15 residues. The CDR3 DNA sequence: TGTGCCATCATGGTTAGCGGGGACGGGACAGATACGCAGTATTTT. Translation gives CAIMVSGDGTDTQYF.

CDR3 DNA sequence: TGTGCCAGCAGCTTCGACATCAACACCGGGGAGCTGTTTTTT. It encodes CASSFDINTGELFF. The rearrangement uses TRBV5-4 and TRBJ2-2; the D is unclear. The CDR3 spans 14 residues. Deletions cut 2 bases from V and 2 bases from J, with 7 bases between. Germline V lookup: CDR1 SGHNT, CDR2 YYREEE (reference sequence).

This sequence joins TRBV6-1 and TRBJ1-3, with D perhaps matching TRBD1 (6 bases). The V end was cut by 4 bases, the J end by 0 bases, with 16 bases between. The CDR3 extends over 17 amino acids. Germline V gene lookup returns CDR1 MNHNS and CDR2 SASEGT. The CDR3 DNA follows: TGTGCCAGCAGTGTGACCCCAGGGGTTACCTCTGGAAACACCATATATTTT. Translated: CASSVTPGVTSGNTIYF.